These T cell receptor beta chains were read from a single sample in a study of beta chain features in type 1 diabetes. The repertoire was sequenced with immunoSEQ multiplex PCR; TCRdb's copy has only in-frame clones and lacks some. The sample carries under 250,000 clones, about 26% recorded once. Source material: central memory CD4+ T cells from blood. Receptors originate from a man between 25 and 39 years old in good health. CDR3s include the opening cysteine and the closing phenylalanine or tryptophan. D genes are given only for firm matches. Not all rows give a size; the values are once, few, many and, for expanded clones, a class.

CDR3 DNA: TGTGCCAGCAGGAGACAGGGAGGCTACGAGCAGTACTTC
CDR3 protein: CASRRQGGYEQYF
clone size: -
D gene: -
V gene: TRBV6-5
J gene: TRBJ2-7

CDR3 DNA: TGTGCCAGCAGCACAGGGCGACTAGACACAGATACGCAGTATTTT
CDR3 protein: CASSTGRLDTDTQYF
clone size: -
D gene: -
V gene: TRBV9
J gene: TRBJ2-3

CDR3 DNA: TGCGCCAGCAGCCAGGGACTAGCGGGAGGGATAGCCAAAAACATTCAGTACTTC
CDR3 protein: CASSQGLAGGIAKNIQYF
clone size: few
D gene: TRBD2
V gene: TRBV4-1
J gene: TRBJ2-4

CDR3 DNA: TGTGCCAGCAGCCGCCGGCTCGGAGCGGAGCAAGAGACCCAGTACTTC
CDR3 protein: CASSRRLGAEQETQYF
clone size: few
D gene: -
V gene: TRBV7-6
J gene: TRBJ2-5

CDR3 DNA: TGCAGACCGGGGGGTGAAGCTTTCTTT
CDR3 protein: CRPGGEAFF
clone size: few
D gene: -
V gene: TRBV20-1
J gene: TRBJ1-1

CDR3 DNA: TGTGCCAGGTCAGGACTCTACTCCTACGAGCAGTACTTC
CDR3 protein: CARSGLYSYEQYF
clone size: -
D gene: -
V gene: TRBV2
J gene: TRBJ2-7

CDR3 DNA: TGTGCCAGCACCGAACACAACGGGCGTCAGCCCCAGCATTTT
CDR3 protein: CASTEHNGRQPQHF
clone size: -
D gene: -
V gene: TRBV6-5
J gene: TRBJ1-5

CDR3 DNA: TGTGCCCAAAACAGGGGGGCCCCTTCCCATACGCAGTATTTT
CDR3 protein: CAQNRGAPSHTQYF
clone size: once
D gene: TRBD1
V gene: TRBV7-7
J gene: TRBJ2-3

CDR3 DNA: TGTGCCAGCAGCCAGGAACCCGACAAGAACACTGAAGCTTTCTTT
CDR3 protein: CASSQEPDKNTEAFF
clone size: -
D gene: -
V gene: TRBV4-2
J gene: TRBJ1-1

CDR3 DNA: TGCGCCAGCAGCCTTGGACTAGCGGGAGAAGGCGAGCAGTACTTC
CDR3 protein: CASSLGLAGEGEQYF
clone size: -
D gene: TRBD2
V gene: TRBV4-1
J gene: TRBJ2-7

CDR3 DNA: TGCAGCGCCATTACAGGGACTACCTACGAGCAGTACTTC
CDR3 protein: CSAITGTTYEQYF
clone size: few
D gene: -
V gene: TRBV29-1
J gene: TRBJ2-7

CDR3 DNA: TGTGCCAGCAGTGAAGAGGGGGGAATTAAAAACATTCAGTACTTC
CDR3 protein: CASSEEGGIKNIQYF
clone size: -
D gene: -
V gene: TRBV2
J gene: TRBJ2-4

CDR3 DNA: TGTGCCAGCAGCTTACAGACGAACACTGAAGCTTTCTTT
CDR3 protein: CASSLQTNTEAFF
clone size: few
D gene: -
V gene: TRBV11-2
J gene: TRBJ1-1

CDR3 DNA: TGTGCCAGCAGTGAAAGGCTTATATACGAGCAGTACTTC
CDR3 protein: CASSERLIYEQYF
clone size: -
D gene: -
V gene: TRBV2
J gene: TRBJ2-7

CDR3 DNA: TGTGCCAGTAGTGTCCTACTAGCGGCCACAGATACGCAGTATTTT
CDR3 protein: CASSVLLAATDTQYF
clone size: -
D gene: TRBD2
V gene: TRBV19
J gene: TRBJ2-3

CDR3 DNA: TGCGCCAGCAGCTGGGGAGGACCCAATCAGCCCCAGCATTTT
CDR3 protein: CASSWGGPNQPQHF
clone size: -
D gene: -
V gene: TRBV5-1
J gene: TRBJ1-5

CDR3 DNA: TGTGCCTGGAGTAGCCAGGGGGAGACCCAGTACTTC
CDR3 protein: CAWSSQGETQYF
clone size: few
D gene: -
V gene: TRBV30
J gene: TRBJ2-5

CDR3 DNA: TGCAGCGTTAAGGAGACCTTATCCTACAATGAGCAGTTCTTC
CDR3 protein: CSVKETLSYNEQFF
clone size: few
D gene: -
V gene: TRBV29-1
J gene: TRBJ2-1

CDR3 DNA: TGCAGCGTTGAAGCCCGCCCGGTCTCCAATGAGCAGTTCTTC
CDR3 protein: CSVEARPVSNEQFF
clone size: few
D gene: -
V gene: TRBV29-1
J gene: TRBJ2-1

CDR3 DNA: TGTGCCAGCAGCCCTCAGGGAAATGAGCAGTTCTTC
CDR3 protein: CASSPQGNEQFF
clone size: few
D gene: -
V gene: TRBV5-6
J gene: TRBJ2-1

CDR3 DNA: TGTGCCACCAGCAGTAGTAGACTAGCGGGGCCCTACAATGAGCAGTTCTTC
CDR3 protein: CATSSSRLAGPYNEQFF
clone size: few
D gene: TRBD2
V gene: TRBV15
J gene: TRBJ2-1

CDR3 DNA: TGTGCCAGCAGGGCGGGACCGTTGAACACTGAAGCTTTCTTT
CDR3 protein: CASRAGPLNTEAFF
clone size: few
D gene: -
V gene: TRBV2
J gene: TRBJ1-1

CDR3 DNA: TGTGCCAGCAGCGCAGTCCGGGCCTCCTACAATGAGCAGTTCTTC
CDR3 protein: CASSAVRASYNEQFF
clone size: -
D gene: -
V gene: TRBV11-2
J gene: TRBJ2-1

CDR3 DNA: TGTGCCAGCAGCAACCGACCGACTAGCGGGGCGAGAGGAGAGCAGTTCTTC
CDR3 protein: CASSNRPTSGARGEQFF
clone size: -
D gene: TRBD2
V gene: TRBV9
J gene: TRBJ2-1

CDR3 DNA: TGTGCCAGCAGTCCTACAGGGACCTATGGCTACACCTTC
CDR3 protein: CASSPTGTYGYTF
clone size: -
D gene: -
V gene: TRBV27
J gene: TRBJ1-2

CDR3 DNA: TGTGCCAGCAGTTTACGACAGGGGACTGGGGCCAACGTCCTGACTTTC
CDR3 protein: CASSLRQGTGANVLTF
clone size: -
D gene: TRBD1
V gene: TRBV27
J gene: TRBJ2-6

CDR3 DNA: TGCAGTGCTCGACAAGAGACCCAGTACTTC
CDR3 protein: CSARQETQYF
clone size: -
D gene: -
V gene: TRBV20-1
J gene: TRBJ2-5

CDR3 DNA: TGTGCCAGCAGTGACAGCGTCCCCACAGATACGCAGTATTTT
CDR3 protein: CASSDSVPTDTQYF
clone size: -
D gene: -
V gene: TRBV2
J gene: TRBJ2-3

CDR3 DNA: TGCGCCAGCAGGGAGCCAGCGACAGAGACCCAGTACTTC
CDR3 protein: CASREPATETQYF
clone size: -
D gene: -
V gene: TRBV5-1
J gene: TRBJ2-5

CDR3 DNA: TGTGCCAGCAGCTTGGTTCCAGGTTCCTACGAGCAGTACTTC
CDR3 protein: CASSLVPGSYEQYF
clone size: few
D gene: -
V gene: TRBV5-6
J gene: TRBJ2-7

CDR3 DNA: TGTGCCAGCAGACCAGCCAGGGGGGGAGACACTGAAGCTTTCTTT
CDR3 protein: CASRPARGGDTEAFF
clone size: many
D gene: TRBD1
V gene: TRBV10-3
J gene: TRBJ1-1

CDR3 DNA: TGTGCCAGCAGTACTCAGGGCAGTAGCAATCAGCCCCAGCATTTT
CDR3 protein: CASSTQGSSNQPQHF
clone size: -
D gene: -
V gene: TRBV2
J gene: TRBJ1-5

CDR3 DNA: TGCGCCAGCAGCCAACGTGACGGCAGGACGCCCTACGAGCAGTACTTC
CDR3 protein: CASSQRDGRTPYEQYF
clone size: -
D gene: -
V gene: TRBV4-3
J gene: TRBJ2-7

CDR3 DNA: TGTGCCAGCAGCTTGCTCGCCCAGTCGGAGACCCAGTACTTC
CDR3 protein: CASSLLAQSETQYF
clone size: -
D gene: -
V gene: TRBV5-6
J gene: TRBJ2-5

CDR3 DNA: TGTGCCAGCAGCTTAGCTAACGATAGTGGCTACACCTTC
CDR3 protein: CASSLANDSGYTF
clone size: -
D gene: -
V gene: TRBV7-2
J gene: TRBJ1-2

CDR3 DNA: TGTGCCACCAAGCCGCCCCCGGGACAGGGCCAAGATGAGCAGTTCTTC
CDR3 protein: CATKPPPGQGQDEQFF
clone size: few
D gene: TRBD1
V gene: TRBV15
J gene: TRBJ2-1

CDR3 DNA: TGTGCCTGGAGCAGACAGACCTACAATGAGCAGTTCTTC
CDR3 protein: CAWSRQTYNEQFF
clone size: many
D gene: -
V gene: TRBV30
J gene: TRBJ2-1

CDR3 DNA: TGTGCCAGCAGTCCGCCTAGCGGGAGAAGCACAGATACGCAGTATTTT
CDR3 protein: CASSPPSGRSTDTQYF
clone size: once
D gene: TRBD2
V gene: TRBV25-1
J gene: TRBJ2-3

CDR3 DNA: TGTGCCAGCAGCTCCTCGGCAGGGAACTACGAGCAGTACTTC
CDR3 protein: CASSSSAGNYEQYF
clone size: many
D gene: -
V gene: TRBV7-9
J gene: TRBJ2-7

CDR3 DNA: TGTGCCAGTAAGGAGCGGGAGAGCCACAATGAGCAGTTCTTC
CDR3 protein: CASKERESHNEQFF
clone size: many
D gene: TRBD2
V gene: TRBV19
J gene: TRBJ2-1

CDR3 DNA: TGTGCCAGTAGTTCTCGGCTAGCGGAAGAGACCCAGTACTTC
CDR3 protein: CASSSRLAEETQYF
clone size: few
D gene: TRBD2
V gene: TRBV19
J gene: TRBJ2-5

CDR3 DNA: TGTGCCAGCAGCTTTCTCAACTATGGCTACACCTTC
CDR3 protein: CASSFLNYGYTF
clone size: -
D gene: -
V gene: TRBV28
J gene: TRBJ1-2